This entry lists 17 T cell receptor beta chains sequenced from one sample in a study of T-cell memory formation after mild COVID-19. One entry per CDR3 protein results from TCRdb running MiXCR on the 5' RACE reads. Here the sample spans around 470,000 distinct CDR3 sequences, 15% to 20% being singletons. Sequencing was carried out using PBMCs or a T cell subset sorted from them (not recorded which). The source of these receptors is an adult woman who had mild COVID-19 (a few samples of this study predate the infection). Cell type and time point are not known.

This clonotype was recorded a few times. The gene calls are TRBV7-6 and TRBJ2-2, with D perhaps matching TRBD2 (5 bases). Germline lookup yields CDR1 SGHVS and CDR2 FNYEAQ. This CDR3 contains 17 residues. The V gene lost 1 base and the J gene lost 0 bases, with 12 bases spanning the gap. The CDR3 loop is CASSLESSGANTGELFF. The CDR3 DNA sequence: TGTGCCAGCAGCTTAGAGTCGAGCGGAGCGAACACCGGGGAGCTGTTTTTT.

The sample holds a few counts of this clonotype. This chain joins TRBV12-3 or TRBV12-4 and TRBJ2-7; 14 bases agree with TRBD2. J was trimmed by 1 base and V by 6 bases; bases with no gene match: 14. The CDR3 runs to 19 residues. The DNA for the CDR3 is TGTGCCAGCAGCGTATCCTCCGGGACTAGCGGGAGAGGGTCCTACGAGCAGTACTTC. Amino acid sequence: CASSVSSGTSGRGSYEQYF.

This clonotype was found a few times. The chain recombines TRBV4-3 with TRBJ2-1; no firm D call. V was shortened by 8 bases and J by 8 bases, with 22 bases between the two germline ends. The CDR3 is made up of 15 amino acids. The germline V gene has CDR1 LGHNA and CDR2 YSLEER. CDR3: CASPPKETARDEQFF. The DNA for the CDR3 is TGCGCCAGCCCGCCCAAGGAGACTGCCCGGGATGAGCAGTTCTTC.

Only a few counts were recorded for this clonotype. The V call is TRBV7-8, the J call TRBJ2-5; perhaps TRBD2 as D (5 bases). Trimming took 5 bases from V and 2 from J, leaving 18 bases between them. Germline V lookup: CDR1 SGHVS, CDR2 FQNEAQ. The CDR3 loop spans 16 amino acids. CDR3 nucleotides: TGTGCCAGCAGCGATTATGGAGGTCCCTCTCAAGAGACCCAGTACTTC. Translating gives CASSDYGGPSQETQYF.

The chain employs TRBV24-1 and TRBJ2-7, with a possible D match to TRBD1 (6 bases). V was cut by 3 bases and J by 5 bases, with 19 bases left in between. Germline CDR1 reads KGHDR; CDR2 reads SFDVKD. This CDR3 has 16 amino acids. As DNA, the CDR3 is TGTGCCACCAGTGATACGGCCACAGGGAGATCTGACGAGCAGTACTTC. This gives the protein CATSDTATGRSDEQYF.

The chain uses TRBV5-6 and TRBJ2-7, with D possibly TRBD2 on 6 matching bases. This CDR3 comprises 12 residues. Trimming removed 4 bases from V and 6 bases from J, with 11 bases in between. CDR1 is SGHDT, CDR2 YYEEEE, per germline. CDR3 DNA sequence: TGTGCCAGCAGCCCGACCGGGAGCGAGCAGTACTTC. Translation: CASSPTGSEQYF.

There are a few counts of this clonotype. The chain couples TRBV3-1 to TRBJ2-1; TRBD2 aligns across 14 bases. The V gene end was trimmed by 3 bases and the J gene end by 8 bases; junction bases not matched to a gene: 0. In germline, CDR1 is LGHDT, CDR2 YNNKEL (reference sequence). This CDR3 region has 14 residues. This CDR3 is CASSQGLAGDEQFF. As DNA, the CDR3 is TGTGCCAGCAGCCAGGGACTAGCGGGGGATGAGCAGTTCTTC.

This chain joins TRBV27 and TRBJ1-2, with 9 bases identical to TRBD1. J gave up 4 bases and V 3 bases, and 6 bases lay outside the gene matches. Germline CDR1 is MNHEY and CDR2 is SMNVEV (reference sequence). This CDR3 is 15 amino acids long. The DNA for the CDR3 is TGTGCCAGCAGTTTGGCGACAGGGGGTCTCTATGGCTACACCTTC. Encoded protein: CASSLATGGLYGYTF.

This clonotype was picked up many times. V is TRBV7-7 and J is TRBJ2-2, with D uncertain. The CDR3 spans 13 residues. Trimming pared 2 bases from V and 6 bases from J, leaving 7 bases between. Per the germline V gene, CDR1 is SSHAT and CDR2 is FNYEAQ (reference sequence). The CDR3 sequence: CASSLSPAGELFF. The DNA for the CDR3 is TGTGCCAGCAGCTTATCACCAGCCGGGGAGCTGTTTTTT. The complete variable domain, with remaining parts taken from reference TRBV7-7 and TRBJ2-2, reads GAGVSQSPRYKVTKRGQDVTLRCDPISSHATLYWYQQALGQGPEFLTYFNYEAQPDKSGLPSDRFSAERPEGSISTLTIQRTEQRDSAMYRCASSLSPAGELFFGEGSRLTVL.

The CDR3 DNA sequence: TGTGCCAGCAGTTACTCGGGTAGCGGGAGTGATACGCAGTATTTT. It translates to CASSYSGSGSDTQYF. The V call is TRBV6-2 or TRBV6-3, the J call TRBJ2-3; 9 nucleotides agree with TRBD2. V was pared by 0 bases and J by 6 bases, with 4 bases of the junction left unmatched. Germline CDR1 is MNHEY and CDR2 is SVGEGT. The CDR3 totals 15 residues.

The CDR3 protein is CASSAGPTSGRAVYNEQFF. In nucleotides, the CDR3 is TGCGCCAGCAGCGCCGGTCCCACTAGCGGGAGAGCCGTTTACAATGAGCAGTTCTTC. This chain links TRBV4-3 with TRBJ2-1; TRBD2 matches at 11 bases. Germline V CDR1 and CDR2: LGHNA, YSLEER. CDR3 length: 19 residues. J gave up 4 bases and V 5 bases, and 16 bases lay outside the gene matches.

This chain joins TRBV6-6 and TRBJ1-1; D remains ambiguous. The CDR3 contains 14 residues. In germline, CDR1 is MNHNY, CDR2 SVGAGI (reference sequence). V lost 0 bases, J lost 4 bases, and 9 bases lay in between. CDR3: CASSYSAEATEAFF. The CDR3 region has the DNA TGTGCCAGCAGTTACTCGGCAGAAGCCACTGAAGCTTTCTTT.

The CDR3 nucleotides are TGCGCCAGCAGCGTTCGACAGGGTGGTGGGAACACTGAAGCTTTCTTT. Encoded protein: CASSVRQGGGNTEAFF. The V call is TRBV5-1, the J call TRBJ1-1, with 7 nucleotides matching TRBD1. Germline V gives CDR1 SGHRS, CDR2 YFSETQ. The CDR3 extends over 16 amino acids. The trim removed 4 bases at V and 1 base at J, leaving 10 bases unmatched.

The rearrangement uses TRBV27 and TRBJ1-1; no clear D. Trimming cost V 3 bases and J 4 bases, with 12 bases left between them. Germline-derived CDR1 and CDR2 are MNHEY and SMNVEV (reference sequence). This CDR3 region has 14 residues. CDR3 DNA sequence: TGTGCCAGCAGTTTTGATGTCGGAGGCACTGAAGCTTTCTTT. Translated, it gives CASSFDVGGTEAFF.

V gene TRBV7-9 combines with J gene TRBJ2-1; either TRBD1 or TRBD2 may supply D (5 bases each). The ends were cut back, 5 bases at V and 9 bases at J, with 23 bases in the middle. In germline, CDR1 is SEHNR, CDR2 FQNEAQ (reference sequence). The CDR3 length is 16 residues. CDR3 coding DNA: TGTGCCAGCAGCCCGACCCGGGACCAAGCGAGAAGTGAGCAGTTCTTC. Encoded protein: CASSPTRDQARSEQFF.

This clonotype has only a few counts. The rearrangement links TRBV6-1 to TRBJ1-1, with TRBD1 matching over 9 bases. CDR3 size: 14 residues. V was pared by 7 bases and J by 5 bases, with 8 bases of the junction left unmatched. The germline V gene encodes CDR1 MNHNS and CDR2 SASEGT. The CDR3: CASTGTGTRTEAFF. The CDR3 nucleotides read TGTGCCAGCACTGGGACAGGGACTAGGACTGAAGCTTTCTTT.

The chain has TRBV2 and TRBJ1-4; D possibly corresponds to TRBD1 (5 bases). CDR1 and CDR2 (germline): SNHLY, FYNNEI. The CDR3 has 15 amino acids. Trimming stripped 1 base from V and 8 bases from J, with 14 bases between. In nucleotides, the CDR3 is TGTGCCAGCAGTGAAGAGGCAGGGTTACGGGAAAAACTGTTTTTT. Residues: CASSEEAGLREKLFF. Together with reference TRBV2 and TRBJ1-4, the CDR3 gives the full variable domain: EPEVTQTPSHQVTQMGQEVILRCVPISNHLYFYWYRQILGQKVEFLVSFYNNEISEKSEIFDDQFSVERPDGSNFTLKIRSTKLEDSAMYFCASSEEAGLREKLFFGSGTQLSVL.